These 18 T cell receptor beta chains share one sample of origin, sequenced in a study of blood T cell repertoires in COVID-19. Using immunoSEQ multiplex PCR, the repertoire was profiled, and TCRdb retains in-frame clones only, with some absent. This sample has over 200,000 clones, with around 90% found just once. Specimen: peripheral blood. The receptors were gathered from a man aged 55 to 70 with COVID-19, enrolled during active disease.

The chain recombines TRBV7-2 with TRBJ1-1; D is perhaps TRBD1 (5 bases). The germline V gene has CDR1 SGHTA and CDR2 FQGNSA. Trimming took 2 bases from V and 11 from J, leaving 18 bases between them. This CDR3 has 14 amino acids. The CDR3, as DNA: TGTGCCAGCAGCTTAACCTCGGGAGACCCAGGGGCTTTCTTT. Translated, it gives CASSLTSGDPGAFF.

The chain is built from TRBV2 and TRBJ2-7; possible D gene TRBD2, 6 bases. Trimming left V 3 bases short and J 0 bases short, with 12 bases between. There are 15 residues in the CDR3. Germline CDR1 is SNHLY and CDR2 is FYNNEI. The CDR3 DNA is TGTGCCAGCAGTGAGGGCGGGGCGAGCTCCTACGAGCAGTACTTC. Protein product: CASSEGGASSYEQYF.

The chain joins TRBV5-6 to TRBJ2-7, with 7 bases identical to TRBD1. J gave up 13 bases and V 5 bases, and 18 bases lay outside the gene matches. The CDR3 is 14 amino acids. Germline V gene sequence: CDR1 SGHDT, CDR2 YYEEEE. DNA of the CDR3: TGTGCCAGCAGGTACCGGGACAGAGTTTACCCAGATTACTTC. It translates to CASRYRDRVYPDYF.

The gene calls are TRBV5-1 and TRBJ2-7; TRBD1 matches 10 bases. V was clipped by 0 bases and J by 7 bases; unmatched bases: 7. The CDR3 is made up of 15 amino acids. Germline V gives CDR1 SGHRS, CDR2 YFSETQ. CDR3 DNA sequence: TGCGCCAGCAGCTTGGAGGGACAGGGGATTGGGGAGCAGTACTTC. It yields the protein CASSLEGQGIGEQYF.

V is TRBV7-9 and J is TRBJ2-3; 8 nucleotides match TRBD1. The CDR3 contains 14 residues. Per the germline V gene, CDR1 is SEHNR and CDR2 is FQNEAQ (reference sequence). The J segment lost 4 bases and the V segment lost 5 bases, leaving 5 bases of the junction unmatched. This CDR3 is CASSPGGSPDTQYF. The CDR3 DNA is TGTGCCAGCAGCCCAGGGGGCTCCCCAGATACGCAGTATTTT.

With respect to this clone: Other DNA sequences of this sample code for an identical CDR3. The V and J genes are TRBV5-5 and TRBJ2-7, with D perhaps matching TRBD2 (5 bases). The CDR3 has 14 residues. The germline V gene has CDR1 SGHKS and CDR2 YYEKEE (reference sequence). The V end lost 0 bases, the J end lost 1 base, and 8 bases lay between the germline ends. The CDR3 loop is CASSLVGRSYEQYF. In DNA, the CDR3 is TGTGCCAGCAGCTTGGTGGGGAGATCCTACGAGCAGTACTTC.

The chain joins TRBV7-2 to TRBJ1-5, with D unresolved. Trimming stripped 1 base from V and 7 bases from J, with 17 bases between. This CDR3 is 16 amino acids long. The V gene's germline CDR1 is SGHTA and CDR2 FQGNSA. CDR3 coding DNA: TGTGCCAGCAGCTTAGTCTCGACCCAGGTCGACCAGCCCCAGCATTTT. Its translation is CASSLVSTQVDQPQHF.

The rearrangement uses TRBV5-6 and TRBJ1-4; TRBD1 aligns across 8 bases. V gave up 2 bases and J gave up 6 bases; unmatched junction bases: 6. The CDR3 consists of 15 residues. Germline CDR1 SGHDT, CDR2 YYEEEE. The CDR3 DNA sequence: TGTGCCAGCAGCTTTTATGGGACAGGTGATGAAAAACTGTTTTTT. Residues: CASSFYGTGDEKLFF.

The chain is built from TRBV2 and TRBJ1-1; 7 nucleotides line up with TRBD1. Germline trimming cut 6 bases from V and 6 bases from J; bases unmatched to any gene: 4. Germline assignment: CDR1 SNHLY and CDR2 FYNNEI. This CDR3 has 12 amino acids. CDR3 residues: CASRVGQAEAFF. DNA for the CDR3: TGTGCCAGCAGGGTTGGACAGGCTGAAGCTTTCTTT.

This chain uses TRBV28 with TRBJ1-4; 7 bases are shared with TRBD1. The CDR3 is made up of 15 amino acids. V lost 7 bases, J lost 7 bases, and 12 bases stayed unmatched. The germline gives CDR1 MDHEN, CDR2 SYDVKM. CDR3 residues: CASTPPRPGGEKLFF. The CDR3 bases are TGTGCCAGCACCCCCCCGAGGCCAGGGGGTGAAAAACTGTTTTTT.

V is TRBV18 and J is TRBJ2-4; 10 bases are shared with TRBD2. The CDR3 sequence is 16 residues long. After removal of 3 bases from V and 5 bases from J, the junction contained 7 bases not matched to a gene. Germline V gene lookup returns CDR1 KGHSH and CDR2 LQKENI. The CDR3 sequence is CASSPPSGSSQNIQYF. For the CDR3, the DNA is TGTGCCAGCTCACCTCCTAGCGGGAGTTCGCAAAACATTCAGTACTTC.

This rearrangement joins TRBV7-6 to TRBJ2-2, with TRBD2 matching 10 bases. Germline V gives CDR1 SGHVS, CDR2 FNYEAQ. V gave up 5 bases and J gave up 6 bases; unmatched junction bases: 12. The CDR3 extends over 17 amino acids. CDR3 residues: CASSLIWSGGAPGELFF. In DNA, the CDR3 is TGTGCCAGCAGCCTAATATGGAGCGGGGGGGCCCCCGGGGAGCTGTTTTTT.

This clone was seen only a few times. V gene TRBV25-1 combines with J gene TRBJ1-2; 12 nucleotides line up with TRBD1. The CDR3 is 15 amino acids. The junction had 10 bases not matched to a gene; V was cut back by 7 bases and J by 7 bases. CDR1 MGHDK and CDR2 SYGVNS come from the germline V gene. CDR3 DNA: TGTGCCAGCACTCCAAGTCCGGGACAGGGGGCTGGCTACACCTTC. Translation: CASTPSPGQGAGYTF.

This clone was detected once. V gene TRBV7-2 combines with J gene TRBJ2-1, with 9 positions matching TRBD1. V was pared by 2 bases and J by 3 bases, with 8 bases of the junction left unmatched. There are 17 residues in the CDR3. Germline CDR1 and CDR2: SGHTA and FQGNSA. The CDR3 DNA reads TGTGCCAGCAGCTTAAACCCGGGGACAGGGATCTACAATGAGCAGTTCTTC. Amino acids: CASSLNPGTGIYNEQFF.

The V gene is TRBV15, the J gene TRBJ1-1, with TRBD1 matching 8 bases. CDR1 and CDR2 from the germline V gene are LNHNV and YYDKDF (reference sequence). The CDR3 is 16 amino acids. J lost 4 bases, V lost 0 bases, and 7 bases had no gene match. CDR3 nucleotide sequence: TGTGCCACCAGCAGAGATCAGGGGGCTTTGGGCACTGAAGCTTTCTTT. Its translation: CATSRDQGALGTEAFF.

In this sample, this clone turned up once. The V call is TRBV6-6, the J call TRBJ2-5; possible D gene TRBD2, 6 bases. Germline loops: CDR1 MNHNY, CDR2 SVGAGI (reference sequence). The CDR3 has 12 amino acids. Trimming removed 10 bases from V and 8 bases from J, with 17 bases in between. CDR3 in DNA: TGTGCCATTACTTCTTTGGGGGGAACCCAGTACTTC. Translated, it gives CAITSLGGTQYF.

The chain recombines TRBV28 with TRBJ1-2, with D uncertain. The V gene's germline CDR1 is MDHEN and CDR2 SYDVKM. This CDR3 comprises 15 residues. Trimming left V 1 base short and J 3 bases short, with 12 bases between. This CDR3 is CASSLYRVRDYGYTF. The CDR3 DNA is TGTGCCAGCAGTTTATATCGGGTCCGGGACTATGGCTACACCTTC.

J is TRBJ2-7 and V is TRBV30; a weak D match, TRBD1 (6 bases). The V and J ends lost 1 base and 4 bases respectively, with 11 bases between them. The CDR3 is 13 amino acids. Germline values: CDR1 GTSNPN, CDR2 SVGIG (reference sequence). CDR3 loop: CAWSEAGAYEQYF. CDR3 DNA: TGTGCCTGGAGTGAGGCAGGGGCGTACGAGCAGTACTTC.